This entry concerns a single T cell receptor beta chain. Antigen: not known. This CDR3 is built from 15 residues. Trimming cost V 4 bases and J 5 bases; bases outside gene matches: 4. Germline V gene lookup returns CDR1 SGHNT and CDR2 YYREEE (reference sequence). The data derive from a study of shared clonotypes between healthy human individuals. The study, taken as a whole, reports: The naive CD4 repertoires of a handful of donors were compared, and about 5% of clonotypes were shared.

The investigators split CD4+ cells into a CD45RA+ naive subset and a CD45RA-negative memory subset. Profiling relied on immunoSEQ multiplex PCR, and the TCRdb table lists in-frame clones only, not all of them. Here the sample spans approximately 2,000,000 clones, around 90% being singletons. The rearrangement links TRBV5-4 to TRBJ2-2; 11 bases fit TRBD2. This TCR was recovered from a man between 18 and 35 years old in good health. Some clones in this sample may be carry-over from other donors' samples. The sequenced material came from naive CD4+ T cells from PBMCs. Subset meaning: CD45RA+ positively selected. CDR3 bases: TGTGCCAGCAGCCCGGGACTAGCGGAGACCGGGGAGCTGTTTTTT. Protein sequence: CASSPGLAETGELFF.